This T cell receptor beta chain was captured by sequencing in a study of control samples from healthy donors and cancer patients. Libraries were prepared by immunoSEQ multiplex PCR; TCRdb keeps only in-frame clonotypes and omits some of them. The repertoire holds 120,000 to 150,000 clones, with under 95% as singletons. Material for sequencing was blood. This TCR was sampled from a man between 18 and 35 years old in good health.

The CDR3 is CASSHGLADHTGELFF. In nucleotides, the CDR3 is TGTGCCAGCAGCCATGGACTAGCGGATCACACCGGGGAGCTGTTTTTT. The V and J genes are TRBV4-2 and TRBJ2-2, with 10 nucleotides matching TRBD2. Germline CDR1 is LGHNA and CDR2 is YNFKEQ. The CDR3 is 16 amino acids. V was pared by 3 bases and J by 3 bases, with 4 bases of the junction left unmatched.